This TCR beta chain was obtained from a study of T cell responses to AZD1222 COVID-19 vaccine (dated by TCRdb to 2020 to 2022). Study-level background: AZD1222 recipients given second doses at about 4 weeks or at about 12 weeks were pooled, since spike-specific TCR depth and breadth were not found to differ between the two schedules. A total of 233 trial participants underwent TCR sequencing, of whom around 210 had received two doses of AZD1222 and some 26 had received two doses of the MenACWY control vaccine. Trial participants were enrolled by age into 18-55, 56-69 and 70-plus year subgroups, with about 150, 28 and 57 TCR-sequenced participants respectively.

In light of the paper, this sample's time point label describes: baseline before first vaccination. Vaccinee samples were obtained from the UK trials COV001 and COV002, which included a single-blind randomized controlled phase 2/3 trial of AZD1222 (ChAdOx1 nCoV-19) in healthy adults. Trial participant PBMC samples were collected at day 0 and day 28 after the second dose for TCRbeta chain sequencing. In the case of this clone: Its antigen is not yet known. Base-call qualities are not available, and no considerably larger clone is one nucleotide away.

Findings and caveats that apply to the study as a whole: The 56-69-year group was small, and its depth increase did not reach significance, likely because of low power. Because no day 14 peak-response samples were available, repertoires were characterized only after the peak T cell response. A significant rise in spike-specific TCR breadth and depth was observed after two AZD1222 doses relative to day 0 and relative to MenACWY recipients. Participants were mostly white British, with more females than males. The authors suggested clonal diversity may have been underestimated. Conclusions about previously exposed vaccinees are limited because only six or seven AZD1222 recipients were SARS-CoV-2 seropositive at baseline. Nearly half of unique spike-specific TCRs reportedly recognized epitopes outside regions mutated in the B.1.351 and B.1.1.7 variants. The whole spike protein was spanned by vaccine-associated CD4 TCRs, and dominant responses were seen in regions 160-218 and 743-854.

The CDR3 regions of human TCRbeta chains were analyzed by immunosequencing. The published analysis was carried out like this. Repertoire TCRs were matched against a reference library of SARS-CoV-2-specific TCRs generated with the MIRA antigen-specificity platform. Breadth meant the fraction of unique TCRs that were SARS-CoV-2-associated, whereas depth meant the fraction of total T cells that were SARS-CoV-2-associated. Each spike-specific TCR was assigned to its reactive spike region and to a CD4 or CD8 class using the MIRA data. Log10-transformed breadth and depth values were compared by one-way ANOVA with Sidak's multiple comparisons tests. As stored in TCRdb, this immuneACCESS dataset retains in-frame rearrangements with V and J assigned. A fraction of the clones does not appear; measured against another copy, unresolved V genes explain less than half of the discrepancy, and the remainder lacks a known reason. V and J calls and clone size follow that table, whereas D and trimming were derived from the DNA. The sample table records about 97,000 clones; around nine tenths of these occur just once. The ten top clones hold under 8.5% of the sample.

The clonotype was recovered from an adult in good health. Source: peripheral blood, taken on day 0 of AZD1222 vaccination.

This receptor has the CDR3 CASSPGTILSTDTQYF. The bases are TGTGCCAGCAGCCCCGGGACAATCCTTAGCACAGATACGCAGTATTTT. The chain couples TRBV5-4 to TRBJ2-3; TRBD1 might be the D gene, on 6 matching bases. CDR1 and CDR2 are drawn from the germline V gene (reference sequence): SGHNT, YYREEE. The CDR3 sequence holds 16 residues, the cysteine and phenylalanine included. The CDR3 DNA has 48 bases and is translated from base 1. The V and J ends are trimmed by 4 bases and 0 bases, leaving 15 bases between them.